At least ten counts were recorded for the clone carrying this T cell receptor beta chain. The sample comes from a study of T cells in Graves' hyperthyroidism and ophthalmopathy. The source material, RNA transcripts, was used to amplify TCR beta CDR3 regions. The primer set for the first-round RT-PCR of the TCR CDR3 was HTBI. TCRdb independently ran MiXCR on the multiplex PCR reads; one entry per CDR3 protein. The repertoire holds 500,000 to 750,000 distinct CDR3 sequences, with 46% as singletons. The CDR3 runs to 14 residues. V shed 4 bases and J 3 bases; nucleotides not matched to a gene: 3. Looked up from germline, CDR1 is MGHRA and CDR2 is YSYEKL.

This chain links TRBV4-1 with TRBJ2-5; 9 bases map to TRBD2. The sequenced material came from peripheral blood or thyroid tissue (not recorded which). This receptor was obtained from a woman younger than 30 with Graves' hyperthyroidism. The DNA for the CDR3 is TGCGCCAGCAGCCGCCGACTAGCGGAAGAGACCCAGTACTTC. Amino acid sequence: CASSRRLAEETQYF.